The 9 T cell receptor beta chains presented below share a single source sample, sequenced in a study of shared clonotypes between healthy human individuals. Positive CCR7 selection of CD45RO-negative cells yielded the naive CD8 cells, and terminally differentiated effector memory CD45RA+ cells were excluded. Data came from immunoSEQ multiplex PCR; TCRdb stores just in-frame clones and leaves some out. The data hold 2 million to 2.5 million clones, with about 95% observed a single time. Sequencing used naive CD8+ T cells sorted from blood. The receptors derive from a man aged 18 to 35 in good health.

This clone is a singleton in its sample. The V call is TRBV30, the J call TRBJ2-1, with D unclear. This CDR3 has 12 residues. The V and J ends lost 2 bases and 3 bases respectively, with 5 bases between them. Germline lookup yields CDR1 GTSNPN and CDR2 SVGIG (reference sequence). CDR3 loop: CAWSSFYNEQFF. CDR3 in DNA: TGTGCCTGGAGTAGCTTCTACAATGAGCAGTTCTTC.

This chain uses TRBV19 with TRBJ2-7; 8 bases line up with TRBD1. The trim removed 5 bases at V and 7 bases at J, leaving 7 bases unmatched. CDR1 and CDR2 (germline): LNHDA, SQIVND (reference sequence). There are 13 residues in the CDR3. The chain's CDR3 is CASSAGTGREQYF. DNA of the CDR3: TGTGCCAGTAGTGCCGGGACAGGCCGAGAGCAGTACTTC.

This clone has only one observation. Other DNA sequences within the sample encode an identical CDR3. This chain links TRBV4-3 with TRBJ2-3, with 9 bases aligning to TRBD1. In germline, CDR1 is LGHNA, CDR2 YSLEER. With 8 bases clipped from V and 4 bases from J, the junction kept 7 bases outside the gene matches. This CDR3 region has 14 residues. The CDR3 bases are TGCGCCAGCTCCCCGGGACAGGGCCCAGATACGCAGTATTTT. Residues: CASSPGQGPDTQYF.

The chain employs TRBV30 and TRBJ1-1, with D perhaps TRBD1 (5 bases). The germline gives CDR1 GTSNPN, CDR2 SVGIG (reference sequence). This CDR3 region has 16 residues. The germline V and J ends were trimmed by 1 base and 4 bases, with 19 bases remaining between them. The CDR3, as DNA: TGTGCCTGGAGTGGGGTCCTGAGCAAAAGGGGCACTGAAGCTTTCTTT. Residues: CAWSGVLSKRGTEAFF. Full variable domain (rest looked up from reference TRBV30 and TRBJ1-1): SQTIHQWPATLVQPVGSPLSLECTVEGTSNPNLYWYRQAAGRGLQLLFYSVGIGQISSEVPQNLSASRPQDRQFILSSKKLLLSDSGFYLCAWSGVLSKRGTEAFFGQGTRLTVV.

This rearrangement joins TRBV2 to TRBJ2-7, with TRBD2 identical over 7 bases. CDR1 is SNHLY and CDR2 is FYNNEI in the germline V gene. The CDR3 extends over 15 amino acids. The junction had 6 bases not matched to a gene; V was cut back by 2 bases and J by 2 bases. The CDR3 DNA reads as TGTGCCAGCAGTGAATCCGGGACTACCCCCTACGAGCAGTACTTC. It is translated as CASSESGTTPYEQYF. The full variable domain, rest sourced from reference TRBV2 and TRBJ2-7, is EPEVTQTPSHQVTQMGQEVILRCVPISNHLYFYWYRQILGQKVEFLVSFYNNEISEKSEIFDDQFSVERPDGSNFTLKIRSTKLEDSAMYFCASSESGTTPYEQYFGPGTRLTVT.

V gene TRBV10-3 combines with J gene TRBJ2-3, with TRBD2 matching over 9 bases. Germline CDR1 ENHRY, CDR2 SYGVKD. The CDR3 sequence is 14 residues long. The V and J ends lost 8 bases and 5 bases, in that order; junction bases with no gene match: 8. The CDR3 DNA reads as TGTGCCATCGCCGGGACTAGCCAAGGAGATACGCAGTATTTT. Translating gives CAIAGTSQGDTQYF.

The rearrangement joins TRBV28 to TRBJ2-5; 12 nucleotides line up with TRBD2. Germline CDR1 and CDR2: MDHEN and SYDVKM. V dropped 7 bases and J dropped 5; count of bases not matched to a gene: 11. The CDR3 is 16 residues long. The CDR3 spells CASNLPSGGVGETQYF. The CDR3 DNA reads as TGTGCCAGCAACCTCCCTAGCGGGGGGGTAGGGGAGACCCAGTACTTC.

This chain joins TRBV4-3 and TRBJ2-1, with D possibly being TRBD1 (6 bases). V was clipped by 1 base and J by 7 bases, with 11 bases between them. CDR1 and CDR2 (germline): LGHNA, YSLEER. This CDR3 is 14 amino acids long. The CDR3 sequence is CASSQGTGWNEQFF. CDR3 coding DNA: TGCGCCAGCAGCCAAGGTACAGGGTGGAATGAGCAGTTCTTC.

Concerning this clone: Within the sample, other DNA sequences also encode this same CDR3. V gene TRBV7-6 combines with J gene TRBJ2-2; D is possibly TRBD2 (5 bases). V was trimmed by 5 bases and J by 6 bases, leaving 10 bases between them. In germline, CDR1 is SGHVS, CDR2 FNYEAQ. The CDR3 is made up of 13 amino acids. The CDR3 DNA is TGTGCCAGCAGCCCCCGGGGTTCCGGGGAGCTGTTTTTT. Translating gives CASSPRGSGELFF.